This TCR beta chain derives from a study of T cell repertoires in cytomegalovirus infection. Study-level information: It can be stated that public TCR beta signatures indicated CMV infection as well as a matching HLA type.

TCRdb reanalysed the reads using MiXCR and keeps one entry per CDR3 protein. The repertoire holds roughly 160,000 distinct CDR3 sequences, with roughly 21% as singletons. In germline, CDR1 is MNHEY, CDR2 SVGAGI. The V and J ends lost 3 bases and 3 bases respectively, with 14 bases between them. This CDR3 contains 15 residues. Remarks on this clonotype: The antigen remains unidentified.

This material consisted of CD8+ T cells from cultured PBMCs, taken from culture after CMV antigen stimulation. The V and J genes are TRBV6-5 and TRBJ2-5, with TRBD1 as a possible D gene (6 bases). The sequence derives from a human donor in good health (CMV status not recorded). Some clones in this sample may be carry-over from other donors' samples. The CDR3 nucleotides read TGTGCCAGCAGTTATCAACAGGGCCTGGAAGAGACCCAGTACTTC. Translating it yields CASSYQQGLEETQYF.